The T cell receptor beta chain described here comes from a study of blood T cell repertoires in COVID-19. Overall study: The United States, Italy and Spain were the sources of the acute and convalescent COVID-19 samples. Nucleic acid was either cDNA or gDNA, and it came from T cells, B-cell-depleted T cells, or PBMCs.

Profiling relied on immunoSEQ multiplex PCR, and the TCRdb table lists in-frame clones only, not all of them. The profile shows tens of thousands of clones, 90% of them singletons. The V end was cut by 4 bases, the J end by 3 bases, with 6 bases between. This CDR3 region has 12 residues. Germline CDR1 is MNHEY and CDR2 is SVGAGI. The clonotype comes from a human donor in a cohort sampled during active COVID-19. The specimen was peripheral blood. This chain uses TRBV6-5 with TRBJ1-1; D is unclear. The DNA of the CDR3 is TGTGCCAGCAGTTTTCGGGACACTGAAGCTTTCTTT. This sequence encodes CASSFRDTEAFF.